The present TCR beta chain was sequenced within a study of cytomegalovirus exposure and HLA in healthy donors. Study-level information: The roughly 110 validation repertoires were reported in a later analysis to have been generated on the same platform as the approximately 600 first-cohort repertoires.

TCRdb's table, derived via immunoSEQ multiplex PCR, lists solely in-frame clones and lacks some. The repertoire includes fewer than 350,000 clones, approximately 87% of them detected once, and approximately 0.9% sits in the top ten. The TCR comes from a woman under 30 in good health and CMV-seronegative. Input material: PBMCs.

In nucleotides, the CDR3 is TGTGCCAGCAGTTTACTGGGGACAGGGGACAATGAGCAGTTCTTC. Protein: CASSLLGTGDNEQFF. The V gene is TRBV27, the J gene TRBJ2-1; 10 bases line up with TRBD1. The CDR3 runs 15 residues. Losses at the gene ends were 2 bases for V and 5 bases for J; bases not matched to a gene: 3. Looked up from germline, CDR1 is MNHEY and CDR2 is SMNVEV (reference sequence).